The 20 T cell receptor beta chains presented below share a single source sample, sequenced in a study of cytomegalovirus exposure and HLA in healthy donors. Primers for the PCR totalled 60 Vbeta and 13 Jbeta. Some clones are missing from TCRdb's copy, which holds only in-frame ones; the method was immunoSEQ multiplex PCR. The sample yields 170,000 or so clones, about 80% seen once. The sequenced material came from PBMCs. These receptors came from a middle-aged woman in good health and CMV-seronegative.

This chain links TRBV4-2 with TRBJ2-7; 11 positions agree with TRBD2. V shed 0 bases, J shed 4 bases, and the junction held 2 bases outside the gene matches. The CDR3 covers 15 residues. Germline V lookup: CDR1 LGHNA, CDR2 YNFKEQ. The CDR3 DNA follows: TGTGCCAGCAGCCAAGAGTCTAGCGGGAGGTACGAGCAGTACTTC. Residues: CASSQESSGRYEQYF.

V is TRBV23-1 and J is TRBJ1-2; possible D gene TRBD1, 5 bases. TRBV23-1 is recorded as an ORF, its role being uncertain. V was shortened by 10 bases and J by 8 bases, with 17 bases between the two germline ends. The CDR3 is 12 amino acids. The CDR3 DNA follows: TGCGCCATTTCCCTTCGGGGGAGAGGCTACACCTTC. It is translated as CAISLRGRGYTF.

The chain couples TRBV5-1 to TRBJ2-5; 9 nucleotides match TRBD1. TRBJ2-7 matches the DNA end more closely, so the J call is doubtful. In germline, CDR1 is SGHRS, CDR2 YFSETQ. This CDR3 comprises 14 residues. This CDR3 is CASSPGQGSYEQYF. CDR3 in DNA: TGCGCCAGCAGCCCGGGACAGGGTTCCTACGAGCAGTACTTC.

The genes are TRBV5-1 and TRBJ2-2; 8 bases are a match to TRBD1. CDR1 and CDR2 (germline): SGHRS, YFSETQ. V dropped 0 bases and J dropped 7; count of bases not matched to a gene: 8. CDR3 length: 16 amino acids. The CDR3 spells CASSLAGTGSNGELFF. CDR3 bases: TGCGCCAGCAGCTTGGCCGGGACAGGCTCTAACGGGGAGCTGTTTTTT.

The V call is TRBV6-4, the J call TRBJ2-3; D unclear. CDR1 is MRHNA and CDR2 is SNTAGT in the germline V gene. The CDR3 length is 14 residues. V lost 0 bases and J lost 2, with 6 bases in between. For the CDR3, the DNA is TGTGCCAGCAGTGACTCACAGAACACAGATACGCAGTATTTT. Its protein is CASSDSQNTDTQYF.

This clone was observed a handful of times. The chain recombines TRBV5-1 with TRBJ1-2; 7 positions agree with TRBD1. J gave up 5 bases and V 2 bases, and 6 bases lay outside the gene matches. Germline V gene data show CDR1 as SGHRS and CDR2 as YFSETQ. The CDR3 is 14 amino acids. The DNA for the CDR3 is TGCGCCAGCAGCTTAGGGACAGACTCTTATGGCTACACCTTC. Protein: CASSLGTDSYGYTF. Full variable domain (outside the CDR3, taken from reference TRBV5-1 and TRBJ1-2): KAGVTQTPRYLIKTRGQQVTLSCSPISGHRSVSWYQQTPGQGLQFLFEYFSETQRNKGNFPGRFSGRQFSNSRSEMNVSTLELGDSALYLCASSLGTDSYGYTFGSGTRLTVV.

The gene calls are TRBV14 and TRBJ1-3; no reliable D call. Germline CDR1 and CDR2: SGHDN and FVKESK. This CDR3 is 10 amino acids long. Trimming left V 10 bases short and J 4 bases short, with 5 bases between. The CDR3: CATGGNTIYF. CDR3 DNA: TGTGCCACCGGGGGAAACACCATATATTTT.

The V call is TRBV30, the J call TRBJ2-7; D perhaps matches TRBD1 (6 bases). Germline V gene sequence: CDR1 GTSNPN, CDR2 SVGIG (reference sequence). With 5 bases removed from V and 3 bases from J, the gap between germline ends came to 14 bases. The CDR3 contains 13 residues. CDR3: CAWSQDRDYEQYF. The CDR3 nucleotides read TGTGCCTGGTCTCAGGACAGAGACTACGAGCAGTACTTC.

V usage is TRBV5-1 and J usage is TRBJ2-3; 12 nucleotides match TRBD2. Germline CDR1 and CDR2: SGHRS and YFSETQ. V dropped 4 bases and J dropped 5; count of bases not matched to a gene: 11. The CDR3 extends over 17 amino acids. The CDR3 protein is CASSTARLAGGGDTQYF. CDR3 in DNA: TGCGCCAGCAGCACGGCCAGGCTAGCGGGAGGGGGAGATACGCAGTATTTT.

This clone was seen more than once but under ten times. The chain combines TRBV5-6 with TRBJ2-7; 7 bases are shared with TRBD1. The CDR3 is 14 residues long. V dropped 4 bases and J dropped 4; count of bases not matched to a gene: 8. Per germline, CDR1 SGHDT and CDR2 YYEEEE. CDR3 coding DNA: TGTGCCAGCAGCGGGCTGACAGGGCCGTACGAGCAGTACTTC. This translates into CASSGLTGPYEQYF.

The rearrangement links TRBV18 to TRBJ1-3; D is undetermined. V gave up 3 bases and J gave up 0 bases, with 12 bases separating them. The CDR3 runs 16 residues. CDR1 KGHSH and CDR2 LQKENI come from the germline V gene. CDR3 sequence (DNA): TGTGCCAGCTCACCGCCAGGCAAGACCTCTGGAAACACCATATATTTT. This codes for CASSPPGKTSGNTIYF.

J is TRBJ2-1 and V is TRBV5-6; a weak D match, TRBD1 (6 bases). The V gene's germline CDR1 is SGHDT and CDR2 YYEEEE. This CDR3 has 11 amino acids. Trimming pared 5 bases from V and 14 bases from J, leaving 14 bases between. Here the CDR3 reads CASRSQGREFF. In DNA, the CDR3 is TGTGCCAGCAGATCCCAGGGGCGGGAGTTCTTC.

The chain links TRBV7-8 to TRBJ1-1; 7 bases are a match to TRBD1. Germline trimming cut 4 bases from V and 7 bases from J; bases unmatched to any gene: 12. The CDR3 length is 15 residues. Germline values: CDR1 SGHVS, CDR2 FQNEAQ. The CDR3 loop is CASSYQTGPASEAFF. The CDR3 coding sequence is TGTGCCAGCAGCTATCAGACAGGGCCCGCTAGTGAAGCTTTCTTT.

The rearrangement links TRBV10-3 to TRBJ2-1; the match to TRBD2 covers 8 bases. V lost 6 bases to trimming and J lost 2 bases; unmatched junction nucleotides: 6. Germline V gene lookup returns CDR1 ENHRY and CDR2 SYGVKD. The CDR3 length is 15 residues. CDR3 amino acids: CAISLSGSPYNEQFF. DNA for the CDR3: TGTGCCATCAGCCTCAGCGGGAGCCCCTACAATGAGCAGTTCTTC.

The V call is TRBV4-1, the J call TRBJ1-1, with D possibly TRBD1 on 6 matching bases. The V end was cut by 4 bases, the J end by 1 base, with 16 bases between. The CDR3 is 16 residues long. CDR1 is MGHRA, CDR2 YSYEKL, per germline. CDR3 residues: CASSRAEGQANTEAFF. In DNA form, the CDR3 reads TGCGCCAGCAGCCGCGCCGAGGGACAAGCGAACACTGAAGCTTTCTTT.

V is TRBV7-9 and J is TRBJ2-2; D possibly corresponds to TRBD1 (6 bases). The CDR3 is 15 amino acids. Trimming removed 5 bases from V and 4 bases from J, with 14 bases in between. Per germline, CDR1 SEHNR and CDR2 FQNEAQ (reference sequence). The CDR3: CASSPPDSITGELFF. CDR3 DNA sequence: TGTGCCAGCAGCCCGCCGGACAGCATCACCGGGGAGCTGTTTTTT.

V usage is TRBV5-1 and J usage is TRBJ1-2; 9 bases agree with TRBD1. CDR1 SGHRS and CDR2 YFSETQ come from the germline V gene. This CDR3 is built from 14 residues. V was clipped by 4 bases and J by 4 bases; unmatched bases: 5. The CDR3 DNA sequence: TGCGCCAGCAGCCCTCCGGGACAGGGCTATGGCTACACCTTC. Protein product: CASSPPGQGYGYTF.

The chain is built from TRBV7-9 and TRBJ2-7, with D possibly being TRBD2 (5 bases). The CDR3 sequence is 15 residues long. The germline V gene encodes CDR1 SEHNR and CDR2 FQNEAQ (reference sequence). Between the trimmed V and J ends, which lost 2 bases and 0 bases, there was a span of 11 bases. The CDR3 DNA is TGTGCCAGCAGCTTACTGCCCGGACTCTCCTACGAGCAGTACTTC. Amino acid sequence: CASSLLPGLSYEQYF.

In DNA, the CDR3 is TGCGCCAGCAGCCAAGAAGGGAGCGGGAGTTTCGGACCAGATACGCAGTATTTT. Translated, it gives CASSQEGSGSFGPDTQYF. This rearrangement joins TRBV4-3 to TRBJ2-3; 8 nucleotides agree with TRBD2. Trimming removed 0 bases from V and 4 bases from J; junction bases left unmatched: 12. The CDR3 is made up of 18 amino acids. Germline CDR1 and CDR2: LGHNA and YSLEER.

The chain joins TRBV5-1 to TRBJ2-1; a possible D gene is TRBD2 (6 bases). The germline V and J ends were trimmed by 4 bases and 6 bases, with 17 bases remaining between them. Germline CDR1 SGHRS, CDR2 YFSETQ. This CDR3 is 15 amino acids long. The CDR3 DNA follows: TGCGCCAGCAGCGGCCGGGAGACCCTCGCCAATGAGCAGTTCTTC. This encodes CASSGRETLANEQFF.